One sample yielded the 10 T cell receptor beta chains listed below, sequenced in a study of regulatory T cells in long-lasting Graves disease (dated by TCRdb to the early 2020s). The library was obtained by multiplex PCR. The reads were generated on an Illumina HiSeq 4000. iRepertoire HTBI primers and Arm-PCR amplification of CDR3 regions were used to construct TCR beta libraries. TCRdb handled the public reads itself, with Q25 trimming in fastp and clone calling in MiXCR, and kept productive beta chains. Here each entry gathers all rows of one CDR3 protein and keeps the most common genes and DNA. The sample contains a few hundred thousand distinct CDR3 sequences, 16% of them found a single time. 25% to 30% of the sample is held by the ten biggest clonotypes. In light of the paper, this sample's time point label describes: newly diagnosed GD, antithyroid drugs for less than 3 months. For both TCR sequencing and RNA sequencing, RNA was extracted from PBMCs using TRIzol.

Another study also made use of these data, one on T cells in Graves' hyperthyroidism and ophthalmopathy.

The sample here was peripheral blood mononuclear cells (PBMCs), taken at new diagnosis, from a patient treated with antithyroid drugs. The origin of the receptors is a man in his forties or fifties with Graves disease. Donor details come from another sample of the same person, matched by shared clones.

This clonotype was counted many times. The chain carries TRBV2 and TRBJ1-3, with D hard to call. Per germline, CDR1 SNHLY and CDR2 FYNNEI. With 4 bases removed from V and 0 bases from J, the gap between germline ends came to 10 bases. The CDR3 contains 15 residues. CDR3 nucleotides: TGTGCCAGCAGTGCCGACGGGGTCTCTGGAAACACCATATATTTT. It translates to CASSADGVSGNTIYF.

This clonotype came up many times. V is TRBV18 and J is TRBJ2-7, with a possible D match to TRBD1 (5 bases). The germline gives CDR1 KGHSH, CDR2 LQKENI. The V end lost 2 bases, the J end lost 4 bases, and 15 bases lay between the germline ends. CDR3 length: 15 amino acids. The CDR3 DNA reads TGTGCCAGCTCACCAAGTCAGGGAAGGCGATACGAGCAGTACTTC. It specifies CASSPSQGRRYEQYF.

The chain uses TRBV7-9 and TRBJ2-4; TRBD2 agrees at 12 bases. The CDR3 is 15 residues long. The V segment lost 4 bases and the J segment 7 bases; nucleotides outside the gene matches: 5. Germline V gene sequence: CDR1 SEHNR, CDR2 FQNEAQ (reference sequence). DNA of the CDR3: TGTGCCAGCAGCTACTGGACTAGCGGGGTGAACATTCAGTACTTC. As protein: CASSYWTSGVNIQYF. Filled out from reference TRBV7-9 and TRBJ2-4, the complete variable domain reads DTGVSQNPRHKITKRGQNVTFRCDPISEHNRLYWYRQTLGQGPEFLTYFQNEAQLEKSRLLSDRFSAERPKGSFSTLEIQRTEQGDSAMYLCASSYWTSGVNIQYFGAGTRLSVL.

The chain couples TRBV5-6 to TRBJ2-7; perhaps TRBD1 as D (6 bases). The V gene lost 4 bases and the J gene lost 0 bases, with 17 bases spanning the gap. Germline-derived CDR1 and CDR2 are SGHDT and YYEEEE. The CDR3 totals 16 residues. CDR3 loop: CASSPNPTGSSYEQYF. The CDR3 DNA follows: TGTGCCAGCAGCCCGAACCCTACAGGGAGCTCCTACGAGCAGTACTTC.

This clonotype has a count of ten or more. J is TRBJ2-5 and V is TRBV7-8; 12 nucleotides align to TRBD1. The germline V gene encodes CDR1 SGHVS and CDR2 FQNEAQ. V lost 6 bases, J lost 5 bases, and 13 bases stayed unmatched. The CDR3 length is 17 residues. As DNA, the CDR3 is TGTGCCAGCAGTCGCGCCGGGACAGGGGGCTTCGGGGAGACCCAGTACTTC. Residues: CASSRAGTGGFGETQYF. Looking up the rest from reference TRBV7-8 and TRBJ2-5 gives the full variable domain: GAGVSQSPRYKVAKRGQDVALRCDPISGHVSLFWYQQALGQGPEFLTYFQNEAQLDKSGLPSDRFFAERPEGSVSTLKIQRTQQEDSAVYLCASSRAGTGGFGETQYFGPGTRLLVL.

This clonotype appeared many times. The chain combines TRBV6-1 with TRBJ1-1, with D possibly TRBD1 on 6 matching bases. The CDR3 covers 13 residues. The V and J ends lost 5 bases and 11 bases respectively, with 18 bases between them. Germline loops: CDR1 MNHNS, CDR2 SASEGT. The CDR3 DNA reads as TGTGCCAGCAGTAAACAATACAGGGATGGGGCTTTCTTT. It encodes CASSKQYRDGAFF.

In this sample, this clonotype turned up many times. The chain employs TRBV20-1 and TRBJ2-7; D gene ambiguous. CDR1 is DFQATT, CDR2 SNEGSKA, per germline (reference sequence). The CDR3 sequence is 12 residues long. Trimming removed 0 bases at V and 5 bases at J, with 8 bases between. The DNA for the CDR3 is TGCAGTGCTAGAGATACCCGTGACGAGCAGTACTTC. Translating it yields CSARDTRDEQYF.

This clonotype has a count of ten or more. V usage is TRBV29-1 and J usage is TRBJ2-7; 10 nucleotides line up with TRBD1. V lost 2 bases to trimming and J lost 1 base; unmatched junction nucleotides: 5. This CDR3 is 15 amino acids long. CDR1 and CDR2 from the germline V gene are SQVTM and ANQGSEA. This chain's CDR3 is CSVERSGQGSYEQYF. The DNA of the CDR3 is TGCAGCGTTGAACGTTCGGGACAGGGGTCCTACGAGCAGTACTTC.

CDR3 coding DNA: TGCGCCAGCAGCTTGGTTAGCGGGGGCGCCACAGATACGCAGTATTTT. This sequence encodes CASSLVSGGATDTQYF. The chain joins TRBV5-1 to TRBJ2-3, with TRBD2 identical over 9 bases. Germline V gene lookup returns CDR1 SGHRS and CDR2 YFSETQ. V lost 0 bases to trimming and J lost 2 bases; unmatched junction nucleotides: 4. The length of the CDR3 is 16 residues. Full variable domain (rest looked up from reference TRBV5-1 and TRBJ2-3): KAGVTQTPRYLIKTRGQQVTLSCSPISGHRSVSWYQQTPGQGLQFLFEYFSETQRNKGNFPGRFSGRQFSNSRSEMNVSTLELGDSALYLCASSLVSGGATDTQYFGPGTRLTVL.

To note about this clonotype: A much larger clone lies a single base off, so this may be a read error. The rearrangement joins TRBV18 to TRBJ2-1, with 9 bases matching TRBD2. Germline CDR1 reads KGHSH; CDR2 reads LQKENI. The CDR3 extends over 15 amino acids. CDR3 DNA sequence: TGTGCCAGCTCAGTAGCGGGGGCCAGAAAAGAGACCCAGCACTTC. Translated, it gives CASSVAGARKETQHF.